This T cell receptor beta chain was profiled in a study of shared T cell receptors in the human thymus. The germline V gene has CDR1 LGHNA and CDR2 YSLEER. Trimming removed 6 bases from V and 3 bases from J, with 11 bases in between. This CDR3 comprises 13 residues. The table came from immunoSEQ multiplex PCR; TCRdb's copy has only in-frame clones and leaves some out. The sample contains about 380,000 clones, approximately 95% of which appear only once. Sequencing used thymocytes. This TCR was recovered from a human donor. The V call is TRBV4-3, the J call TRBJ1-1, with a tentative D call TRBD1 (5 bases). The CDR3 region is CASSHGDHTEAFF. CDR3 bases: TGCGCCAGCAGTCATGGGGACCACACTGAAGCTTTCTTT.